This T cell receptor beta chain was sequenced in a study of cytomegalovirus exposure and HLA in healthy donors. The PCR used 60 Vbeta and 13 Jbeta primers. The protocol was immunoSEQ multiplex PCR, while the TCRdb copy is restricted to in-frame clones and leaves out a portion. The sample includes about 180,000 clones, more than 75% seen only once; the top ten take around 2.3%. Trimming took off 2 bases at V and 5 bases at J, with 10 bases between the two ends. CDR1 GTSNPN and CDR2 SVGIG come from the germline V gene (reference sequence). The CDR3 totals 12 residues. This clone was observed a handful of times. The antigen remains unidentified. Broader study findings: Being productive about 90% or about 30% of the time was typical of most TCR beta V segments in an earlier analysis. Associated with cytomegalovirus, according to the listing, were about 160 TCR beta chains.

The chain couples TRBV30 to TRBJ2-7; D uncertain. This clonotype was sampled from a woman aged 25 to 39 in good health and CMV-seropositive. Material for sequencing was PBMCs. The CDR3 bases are TGTGCCTGGAGTCAAGCCGTGGACGAGCAGTACTTC. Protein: CAWSQAVDEQYF. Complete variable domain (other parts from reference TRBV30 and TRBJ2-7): SQTIHQWPATLVQPVGSPLSLECTVEGTSNPNLYWYRQAAGRGLQLLFYSVGIGQISSEVPQNLSASRPQDRQFILSSKKLLLSDSGFYLCAWSQAVDEQYFGPGTRLTVT.